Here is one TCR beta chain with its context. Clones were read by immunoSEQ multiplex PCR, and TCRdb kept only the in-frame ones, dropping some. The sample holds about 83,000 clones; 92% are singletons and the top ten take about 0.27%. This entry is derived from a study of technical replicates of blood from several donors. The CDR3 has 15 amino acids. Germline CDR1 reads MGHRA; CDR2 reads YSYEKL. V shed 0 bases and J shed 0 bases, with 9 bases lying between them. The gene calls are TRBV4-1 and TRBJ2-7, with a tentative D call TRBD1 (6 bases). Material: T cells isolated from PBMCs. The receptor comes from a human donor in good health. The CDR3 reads CASSQDPDSSYEQYF. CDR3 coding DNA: TGCGCCAGCAGCCAAGATCCGGACAGCTCCTACGAGCAGTACTTC.